This T cell receptor beta chain is drawn from a study of CD8 T cells in Susac syndrome. Sequencing of TCR beta was undertaken in CD8+ and CD4+ T cells derived from blood. An amount of RNA that ranged from roughly 0.45 to 1 ug was reverse transcribed with random hexamers. One entry per CDR3 protein results from TCRdb running MiXCR on the immunoSEQ multiplex PCR reads. This table holds roughly 52,000 distinct CDR3 sequences, more than 85% found once. The V gene's germline CDR1 is SQVTM and CDR2 ANQGSEA. The CDR3 has 13 amino acids. J was trimmed by 9 bases and V by 4 bases; bases with no gene match: 8. The chain carries TRBV29-1 and TRBJ2-1; 8 nucleotides line up with TRBD1. What was sequenced was CD8+ T cells from PBMCs. The TCR sequence derives from a human donor with Susac syndrome. The CDR3 region has the DNA TGCAGCGTTGGACCGACAGGGGACGGTGAGCAGTTCTTC. Its translation: CSVGPTGDGEQFF.